In this sample, the clone carrying this TCR beta chain turned up many times. The antigen is unknown. The sample is drawn from a study of T cells in Graves' hyperthyroidism and ophthalmopathy. CDR3 length equals 15 residues. Germline V gene lookup returns CDR1 DFQATT and CDR2 SNEGSKA (reference sequence). V shed 6 bases, J shed 1 base, and the junction held 10 bases outside the gene matches. Regions amplified from RNA transcripts were the TCR beta CDR3 regions. RT-PCR in the first round (using the HTBI primer set) targeted the TCR CDR3. Each CDR3 protein gets one entry after TCRdb re-called the multiplex PCR reads with MiXCR. The sample shows about 380,000 distinct CDR3 sequences, around 20% of them seen only once. Study-wide findings and caveats: Prediction of ophthalmopathy progression came a median 6.5 months pre-onset.

What was sequenced was blood. The rearrangement joins TRBV20-1 to TRBJ2-3; TRBD2 matches 7 bases. The TCR comes from a young man with Graves' ophthalmopathy. The chain's CDR3 is CSANAGGSGTDTQYF. For the CDR3, the DNA is TGCAGTGCGAACGCCGGGGGGTCCGGCACAGATACGCAGTATTTT.